This T cell receptor (beta chain) was recorded in a study of regulatory T cells in long-lasting Graves disease. Study-level findings and limits: Persistent Graves' cases showed lower TCR diversity than newly diagnosed cases. The persistent group shared 2,500 to 3,000 public clonotypes, more than the 950 to 1,000 shared by new patients.

The table lists this clonotype with many counts. Its antigen is unknown. V shed 1 base and J shed 7 bases, with 6 bases lying between them. The length of the CDR3 is 12 residues. HTBI primers from iRepertoire and Arm-PCR of CDR3 regions yielded the TCR beta libraries. TCRdb redid the calling of the multiplex PCR reads with MiXCR, one entry per CDR3 protein. The sample includes 300,000 to 400,000 distinct CDR3 sequences, roughly 16% of them seen just once. Specified time point: newly diagnosed GD, antithyroid drugs for less than 3 months. The TCR library was prepared using RNA isolated from PBMCs. Into tubes containing EDTA, 7.5 to 9.5 milliliters of peripheral blood were drawn.

Sequencing used peripheral blood mononuclear cells (PBMCs), obtained at new diagnosis, from a patient treated with antithyroid drugs. The receptor comes from a female donor with Graves disease. V is TRBV12-3 or TRBV12-4 and J is TRBJ2-3; the D is unclear. The CDR3 sequence is CASSLDSNTQYF. CDR3 DNA sequence: TGTGCCAGCAGTTTAGACTCTAATACGCAGTATTTT.